This T cell receptor (beta chain) was sequenced in a study of T cell repertoires in cytomegalovirus infection. As for the study in general: Carrying CMV and the relevant HLA type showed in public TCR beta signatures.

TCRdb fed the reads into MiXCR, producing one record per CDR3 protein. This table has roughly 720,000 distinct CDR3 sequences, roughly a third appearing once. The germline V and J ends were trimmed by 5 bases and 3 bases, with 19 bases remaining between them. The CDR3 runs 16 residues. Germline assignment: CDR1 SQVTM and CDR2 ANQGSEA. Study-level findings and limits: CMV carriers having the relevant HLA were flagged by cumulative public TCR beta family frequency. There were HLA-C-restricted CMV-specific TCR beta clonotypes dominating the ex vivo response.

This clonotype was recorded a few times. What it binds is unknown. The origin of this receptor is a human donor in good health (CMV status not recorded). Some clones in this sample may be carry-over from other donors' samples. The chain recombines TRBV29-1 with TRBJ2-2; D is perhaps TRBD1 or TRBD2 (6 bases each). The specimen sequenced was PBMCs. In nucleotides, the CDR3 is TGCAGCGTTCGGGTCGTTGGGGGGCAGGACACCGGGGAGCTGTTTTTT. It translates to CSVRVVGGQDTGELFF.